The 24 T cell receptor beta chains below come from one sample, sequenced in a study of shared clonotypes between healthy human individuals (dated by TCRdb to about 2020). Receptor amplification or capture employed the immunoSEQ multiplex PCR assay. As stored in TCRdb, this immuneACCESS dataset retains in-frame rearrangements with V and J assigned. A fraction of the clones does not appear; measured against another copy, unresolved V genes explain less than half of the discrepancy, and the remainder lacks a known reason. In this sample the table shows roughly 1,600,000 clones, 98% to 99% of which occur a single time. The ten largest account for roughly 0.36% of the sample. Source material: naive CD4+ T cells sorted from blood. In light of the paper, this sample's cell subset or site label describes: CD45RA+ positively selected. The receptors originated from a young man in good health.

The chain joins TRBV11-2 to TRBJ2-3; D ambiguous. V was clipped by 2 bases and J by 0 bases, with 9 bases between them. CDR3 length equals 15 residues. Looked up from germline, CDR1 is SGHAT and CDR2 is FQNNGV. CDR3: CASSLKAASTDTQYF. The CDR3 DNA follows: TGTGCCAGCAGCTTAAAGGCAGCCAGCACAGATACGCAGTATTTT.

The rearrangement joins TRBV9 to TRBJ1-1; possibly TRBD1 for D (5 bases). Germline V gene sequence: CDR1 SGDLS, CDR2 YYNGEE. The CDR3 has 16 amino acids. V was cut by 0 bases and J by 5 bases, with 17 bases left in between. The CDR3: CASSVATGGQPTEAFF. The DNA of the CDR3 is TGTGCCAGCAGCGTAGCTACAGGAGGGCAGCCGACTGAAGCTTTCTTT.

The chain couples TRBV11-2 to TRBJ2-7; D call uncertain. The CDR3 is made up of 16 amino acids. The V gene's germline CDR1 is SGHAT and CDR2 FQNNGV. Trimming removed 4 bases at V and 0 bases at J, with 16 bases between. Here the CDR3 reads CASSSSQVGPSYEQYF. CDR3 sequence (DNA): TGTGCCAGCAGCTCAAGCCAGGTAGGCCCCTCCTACGAGCAGTACTTC.

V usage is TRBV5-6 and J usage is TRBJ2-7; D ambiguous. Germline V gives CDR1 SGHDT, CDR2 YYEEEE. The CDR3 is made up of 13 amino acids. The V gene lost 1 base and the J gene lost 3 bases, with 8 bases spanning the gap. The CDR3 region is CASSLRAHYEQYF. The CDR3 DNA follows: TGTGCCAGCAGCTTGCGGGCTCACTACGAGCAGTACTTC.

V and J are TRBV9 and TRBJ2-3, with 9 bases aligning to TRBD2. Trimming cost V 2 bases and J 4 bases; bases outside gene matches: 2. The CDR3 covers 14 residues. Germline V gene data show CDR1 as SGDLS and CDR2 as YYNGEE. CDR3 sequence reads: CASSVSGSPDTQYF. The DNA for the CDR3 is TGTGCCAGCAGCGTTAGCGGGAGTCCAGATACGCAGTATTTT.

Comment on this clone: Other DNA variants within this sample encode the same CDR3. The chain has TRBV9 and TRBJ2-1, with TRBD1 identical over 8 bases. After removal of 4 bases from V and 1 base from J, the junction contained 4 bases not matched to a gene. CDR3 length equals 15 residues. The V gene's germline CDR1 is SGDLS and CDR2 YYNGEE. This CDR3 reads CASSPGTGSYNEQFF. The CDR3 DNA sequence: TGTGCCAGCAGCCCGGGGACAGGATCCTACAATGAGCAGTTCTTC.

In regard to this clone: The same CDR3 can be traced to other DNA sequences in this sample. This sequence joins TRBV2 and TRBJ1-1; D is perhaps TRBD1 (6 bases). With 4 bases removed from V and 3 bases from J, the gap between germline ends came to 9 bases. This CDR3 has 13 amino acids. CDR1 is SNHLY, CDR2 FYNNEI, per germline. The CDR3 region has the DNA TGTGCCAGCAGTGGCGGACAGTACACTGAAGCTTTCTTT. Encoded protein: CASSGGQYTEAFF. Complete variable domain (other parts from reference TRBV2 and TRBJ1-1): EPEVTQTPSHQVTQMGQEVILRCVPISNHLYFYWYRQILGQKVEFLVSFYNNEISEKSEIFDDQFSVERPDGSNFTLKIRSTKLEDSAMYFCASSGGQYTEAFFGQGTRLTVV.

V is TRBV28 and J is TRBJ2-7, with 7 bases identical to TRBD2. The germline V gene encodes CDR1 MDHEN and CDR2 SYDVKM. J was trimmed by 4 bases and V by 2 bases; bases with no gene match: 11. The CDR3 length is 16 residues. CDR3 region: CASSLTGTSSGYEQYF. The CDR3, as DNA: TGTGCCAGCAGTTTAACTGGTACGTCTAGCGGATACGAGCAGTACTTC. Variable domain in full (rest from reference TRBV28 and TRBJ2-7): DVKVTQSSRYLVKRTGEKVFLECVQDMDHENMFWYRQDPGLGLRLIYFSYDVKMKEKGDIPEGYSVSREKKERFSLILESASTNQTSMYLCASSLTGTSSGYEQYFGPGTRLTVT.

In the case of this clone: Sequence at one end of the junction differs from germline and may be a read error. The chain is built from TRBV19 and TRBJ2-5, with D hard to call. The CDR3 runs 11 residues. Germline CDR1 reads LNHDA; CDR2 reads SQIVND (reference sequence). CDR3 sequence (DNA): TGTGCCAGTAGTCTCCCGATGTCTCATCACTTC. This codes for CASSLPMSHHF.

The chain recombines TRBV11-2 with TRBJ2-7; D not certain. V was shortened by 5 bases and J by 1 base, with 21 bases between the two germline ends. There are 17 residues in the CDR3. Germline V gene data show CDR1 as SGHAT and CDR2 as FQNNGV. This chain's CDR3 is CASSDRPGPGLSYEQYF. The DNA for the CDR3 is TGTGCCAGCAGCGACCGGCCAGGACCGGGCCTATCCTACGAGCAGTACTTC.

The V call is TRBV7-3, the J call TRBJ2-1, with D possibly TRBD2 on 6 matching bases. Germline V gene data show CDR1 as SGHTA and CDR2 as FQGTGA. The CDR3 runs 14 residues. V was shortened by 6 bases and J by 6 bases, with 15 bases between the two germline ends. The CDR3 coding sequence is TGTGCCAGCAGTATCGGGACTCCAAGCAATGAGCAGTTCTTC. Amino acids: CASSIGTPSNEQFF.

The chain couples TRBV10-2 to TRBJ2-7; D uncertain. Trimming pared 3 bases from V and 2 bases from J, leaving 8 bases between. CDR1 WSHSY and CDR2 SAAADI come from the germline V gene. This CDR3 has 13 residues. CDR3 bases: TGCGCCAGCAGTGACCCCCTGACCTACGAGCAGTACTTC. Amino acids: CASSDPLTYEQYF.

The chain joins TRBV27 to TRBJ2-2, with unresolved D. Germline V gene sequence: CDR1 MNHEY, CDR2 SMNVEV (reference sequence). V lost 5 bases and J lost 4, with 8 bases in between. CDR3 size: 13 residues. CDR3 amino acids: CASSPYTTGELFF. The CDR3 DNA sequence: TGTGCCAGCAGTCCGTACACCACCGGGGAGCTGTTTTTT.

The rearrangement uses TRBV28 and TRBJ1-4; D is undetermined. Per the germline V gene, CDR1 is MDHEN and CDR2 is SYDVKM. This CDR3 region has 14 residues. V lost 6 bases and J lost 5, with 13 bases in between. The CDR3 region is CASSYVGRNEKLFF. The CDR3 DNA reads TGTGCCAGCAGCTACGTCGGCCGAAATGAAAAACTGTTTTTT.

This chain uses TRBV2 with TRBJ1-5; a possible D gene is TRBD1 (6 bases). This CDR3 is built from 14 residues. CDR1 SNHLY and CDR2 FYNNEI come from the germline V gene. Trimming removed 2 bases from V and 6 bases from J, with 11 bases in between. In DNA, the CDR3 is TGTGCCAGCAGTGAAACAGGGATGGGTCAGCCCCAGCATTTT. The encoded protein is CASSETGMGQPQHF.

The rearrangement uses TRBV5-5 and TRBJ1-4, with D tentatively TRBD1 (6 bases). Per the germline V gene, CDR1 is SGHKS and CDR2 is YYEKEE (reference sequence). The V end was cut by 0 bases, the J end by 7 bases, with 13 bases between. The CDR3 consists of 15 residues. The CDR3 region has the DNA TGTGCCAGCAGCTTGGAGGGGACAATAGCTGAAAAACTGTTTTTT. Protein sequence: CASSLEGTIAEKLFF.

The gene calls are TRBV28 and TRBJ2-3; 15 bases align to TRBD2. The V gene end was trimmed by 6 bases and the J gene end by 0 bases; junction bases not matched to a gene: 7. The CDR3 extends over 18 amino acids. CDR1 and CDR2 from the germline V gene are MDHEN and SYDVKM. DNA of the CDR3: TGTGCCAGCAGCCCGCTGGGGACTAGCGGGGGGAGCACAGATACGCAGTATTTT. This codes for CASSPLGTSGGSTDTQYF.

The CDR3 nucleotides read TGTGCCAGCAGCCAGGGGATTGGACCTGGCATCTCTGGGGCCAACGTCCTGACTTTC. Protein: CASSQGIGPGISGANVLTF. This rearrangement joins TRBV14 to TRBJ2-6; D remains ambiguous. Germline CDR1 is SGHDN and CDR2 is FVKESK. V dropped 3 bases and J dropped 0 bases, with 18 bases sitting between them. The CDR3 sequence is 19 residues long.

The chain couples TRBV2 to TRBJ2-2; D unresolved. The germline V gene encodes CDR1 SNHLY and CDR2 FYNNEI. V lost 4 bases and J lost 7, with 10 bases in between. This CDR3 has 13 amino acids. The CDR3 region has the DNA TGTGCCAGCAGTGGTGGGGTAGGCGGGGAGCTGTTTTTT. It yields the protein CASSGGVGGELFF.

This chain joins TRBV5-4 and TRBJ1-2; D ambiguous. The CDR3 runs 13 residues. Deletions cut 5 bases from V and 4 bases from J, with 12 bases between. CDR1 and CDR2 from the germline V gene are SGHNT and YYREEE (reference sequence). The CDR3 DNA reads TGTGCCAGCAGTGCCGGGAGTGGCTATGGCTACACCTTC. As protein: CASSAGSGYGYTF. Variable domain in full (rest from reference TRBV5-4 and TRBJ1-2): ETGVTQSPTHLIKTRGQQVTLRCSSQSGHNTVSWYQQALGQGPQFIFQYYREEENGRGNFPPRFSGLQFPNYSSELNVNALELDDSALYLCASSAGSGYGYTFGSGTRLTVV.

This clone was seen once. CDR3 sequence reads: CASSLYSGVSGNTIYF. The CDR3 region has the DNA TGTGCCAGCAGCTTATATTCAGGGGTCTCTGGAAACACCATATATTTT. The V and J genes are TRBV7-9 and TRBJ1-3, with D possibly TRBD1 on 6 matching bases. V lost 2 bases to trimming and J lost 0 bases, with 11 bases between them. The CDR3 totals 16 residues. The germline CDR1 and CDR2 sequences are SEHNR and FQNEAQ (reference sequence).

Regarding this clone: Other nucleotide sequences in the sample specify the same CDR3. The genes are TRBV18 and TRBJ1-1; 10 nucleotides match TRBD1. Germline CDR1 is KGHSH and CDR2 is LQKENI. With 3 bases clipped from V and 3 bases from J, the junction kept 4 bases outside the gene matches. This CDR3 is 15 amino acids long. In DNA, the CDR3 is TGTGCCAGCTCACCGAGACAGGGGGCTGACACTGAAGCTTTCTTT. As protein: CASSPRQGADTEAFF.

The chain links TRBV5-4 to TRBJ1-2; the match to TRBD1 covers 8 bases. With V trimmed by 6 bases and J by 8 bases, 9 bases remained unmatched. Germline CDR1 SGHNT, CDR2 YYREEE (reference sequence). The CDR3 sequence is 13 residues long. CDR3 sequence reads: CASTKGQGGGYTF. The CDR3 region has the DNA TGTGCCAGCACCAAAGGACAGGGCGGGGGCTACACCTTC.

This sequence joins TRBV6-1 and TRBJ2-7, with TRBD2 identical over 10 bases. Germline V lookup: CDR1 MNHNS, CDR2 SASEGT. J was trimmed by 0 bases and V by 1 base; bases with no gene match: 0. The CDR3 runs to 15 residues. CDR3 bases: TGTGCCAGCAGTGAAGGGACTAGCGGCTCCTACGAGCAGTACTTC. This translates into CASSEGTSGSYEQYF.